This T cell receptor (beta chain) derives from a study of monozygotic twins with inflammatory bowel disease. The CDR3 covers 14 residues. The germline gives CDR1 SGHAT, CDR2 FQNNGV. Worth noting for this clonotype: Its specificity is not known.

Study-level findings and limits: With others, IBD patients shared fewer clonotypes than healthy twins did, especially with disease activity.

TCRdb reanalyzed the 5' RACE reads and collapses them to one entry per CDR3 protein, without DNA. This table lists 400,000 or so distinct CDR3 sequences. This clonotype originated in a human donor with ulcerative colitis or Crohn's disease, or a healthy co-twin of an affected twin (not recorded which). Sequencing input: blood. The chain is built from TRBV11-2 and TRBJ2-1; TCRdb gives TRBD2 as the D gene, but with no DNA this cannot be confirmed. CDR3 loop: CASSLGPSINEQFF.